Below, 19 T cell receptor beta chains from the same sample are listed, as sequenced in a study of blood T cell repertoires in COVID-19 (TCRdb year 2020). Library preparation was by the immunoSEQ multiplex PCR assay. TCRdb took over this immuneACCESS table, retaining in-frame rearrangements with V and J assigned. Such tables are incomplete; in checked studies, under half of the missing clones stem from an unresolved V gene, and the remainder is unexplained. Across this sample there are roughly 180,000 clones, with 80% to 85% seen only once. The biggest ten clones account for 12% of the sample. Sample: peripheral blood. Receptor source: an elderly woman with COVID-19, enrolled during active disease.

The chain combines TRBV5-5 with TRBJ2-1; 14 nucleotides match TRBD2. Germline lookup yields CDR1 SGHKS and CDR2 YYEKEE (reference sequence). The V segment lost 5 bases and the J segment 0 bases; nucleotides outside the gene matches: 10. The CDR3 runs 19 residues. CDR3 in amino acids: CASSTPTSGGGLSYNEQFF. The CDR3 bases are TGTGCCAGCAGTACGCCGACTAGCGGGGGGGGTCTCTCCTACAATGAGCAGTTCTTC.

The rearrangement links TRBV3-1 (or the pseudogene TRBV3-2) to TRBJ2-7; 10 bases align to TRBD2. Germline V lookup: CDR1 LGHDT, CDR2 YNNKEL (reference sequence). Trimming at V came to 2 bases and at J to 3 bases, leaving 1 base not matched to a gene. This CDR3 spans 14 amino acids. CDR3 sequence (DNA): TGTGCCAGCAGCCAAAGCGGGGGGGGCTACGAGCAGTACTTC. Amino acids: CASSQSGGGYEQYF.

This clone has a handful of counts. This chain joins TRBV7-9 and TRBJ2-3; TRBD2 aligns across 14 bases. CDR1 and CDR2 from the germline V gene are SEHNR and FQNEAQ (reference sequence). V lost 0 bases, J lost 0 bases, and 5 bases stayed unmatched. This CDR3 spans 19 amino acids. The CDR3 bases are TGTGCCAGCAGCTTAGCGCAGGGACTAGCGGGAGAGAGCACAGATACGCAGTATTTT. This encodes CASSLAQGLAGESTDTQYF.

This chain joins TRBV25-1 and TRBJ2-5; 11 bases line up with TRBD2. The CDR3 has 15 amino acids. With V trimmed by 5 bases and J by 4 bases, 6 bases remained unmatched. The germline V gene has CDR1 MGHDK and CDR2 SYGVNS. CDR3 residues: CASSSWLAGGETQYF. The CDR3 DNA reads as TGTGCCAGCAGTTCTTGGCTAGCGGGAGGAGAGACCCAGTACTTC.

The chain recombines TRBV5-1 with TRBJ2-2; D perhaps matches TRBD1 (5 bases). This CDR3 has 14 amino acids. Germline lookup yields CDR1 SGHRS and CDR2 YFSETQ. V was trimmed by 0 bases and J by 3 bases, leaving 6 bases between them. In nucleotides, the CDR3 is TGCGCCAGCAGCTTGGCAGGGTACACCGGGGAGCTGTTTTTT. Translating gives CASSLAGYTGELFF.

CDR3 sequence: CASSLARAPYEQYF. In DNA form, the CDR3 reads TGTGCCAGCAGCTTGGCCCGAGCCCCCTACGAGCAGTACTTC. This chain links TRBV5-4 with TRBJ2-7, with D hard to call. CDR1 is SGHNT and CDR2 is YYREEE in the germline V gene (reference sequence). The CDR3 runs to 14 residues. V was shortened by 0 bases and J by 2 bases, with 9 bases between the two germline ends. Combining the CDR3 with reference TRBV5-4 and TRBJ2-7 gives the whole variable domain ETGVTQSPTHLIKTRGQQVTLRCSSQSGHNTVSWYQQALGQGPQFIFQYYREEENGRGNFPPRFSGLQFPNYSSELNVNALELDDSALYLCASSLARAPYEQYFGPGTRLTVT.

V and J are TRBV7-6 and TRBJ2-1; 11 bases map to TRBD2. Germline CDR1 and CDR2: SGHVS and FNYEAQ. This CDR3 region has 18 residues. J was trimmed by 3 bases and V by 2 bases; bases with no gene match: 9. CDR3 residues: CASSLYSGGAGLYNEQFF. CDR3 bases: TGTGCCAGCAGCTTATATAGCGGGGGGGCCGGACTCTACAATGAGCAGTTCTTC.

The V call is TRBV2, the J call TRBJ1-6; D unresolved. V was cut by 7 bases and J by 0 bases, with 7 bases left in between. CDR1 and CDR2 (germline): SNHLY, FYNNEI. This CDR3 is built from 14 residues. DNA of the CDR3: TGTGCCAGCAAGCTCCGCTCCTATAATTCACCCCTCCACTTT. Translation gives CASKLRSYNSPLHF. Complete variable domain (other parts from reference TRBV2 and TRBJ1-6): EPEVTQTPSHQVTQMGQEVILRCVPISNHLYFYWYRQILGQKVEFLVSFYNNEISEKSEIFDDQFSVERPDGSNFTLKIRSTKLEDSAMYFCASKLRSYNSPLHFGNGTRLTVT.

This sequence joins TRBV10-1 and TRBJ1-1; TRBD1 matches at 12 bases. This CDR3 spans 21 amino acids. Germline lookup yields CDR1 WNHNN and CDR2 SYGVQD (reference sequence). The V and J ends lost 4 bases and 0 bases, in that order; junction bases with no gene match: 18. CDR3 nucleotide sequence: TGCGCCAGCAGTGTAGAGGGATTCCGAGGGACAGGGGGCGCGATGAACACTGAAGCTTTCTTT. Translating it yields CASSVEGFRGTGGAMNTEAFF.

The chain combines TRBV30 with TRBJ2-3; D possibly corresponds to TRBD2 (5 bases). The ends were cut back, 4 bases at V and 0 bases at J, with 8 bases in the middle. The germline V gene has CDR1 GTSNPN and CDR2 SVGIG (reference sequence). CDR3 length equals 13 residues. The CDR3: CAWNRGSTDTQYF. In nucleotides, the CDR3 is TGTGCCTGGAACCGGGGAAGCACAGATACGCAGTATTTT.

The rearrangement links TRBV15 to TRBJ2-7; D unresolved. Germline-derived CDR1 and CDR2 are LNHNV and YYDKDF (reference sequence). The germline V and J ends were trimmed by 2 bases and 2 bases, with 13 bases remaining between them. The CDR3 spans 15 residues. The CDR3, as DNA: TGTGCCACCAGCAGAAGCCGCAGGCGAGCCTACGAGCAGTACTTC. Residues: CATSRSRRRAYEQYF.

The chain couples TRBV7-6 to TRBJ2-1; maybe TRBD1 (6 bases). Trimming pared 1 base from V and 0 bases from J, leaving 25 bases between. The germline gives CDR1 SGHVS, CDR2 FNYEAQ. The CDR3 totals 21 residues. CDR3 nucleotides: TGTGCCAGCAGCTTAGATATCGGGCAGGGGCGCGTCCCCAGCTCCTACAATGAGCAGTTCTTC. It codes for CASSLDIGQGRVPSSYNEQFF. Based on the CDR3 plus reference TRBV7-6 and TRBJ2-1, the full variable domain is GAGVSQSPRYKVTKRGQDVALRCDPISGHVSLYWYRQALGQGPEFLTYFNYEAQQDKSGLPNDRFSAERPEGSISTLTIQRTEQRDSAMYRCASSLDIGQGRVPSSYNEQFFGPGTRLTVL.

J is TRBJ1-2 and V is TRBV27; D is unclear. CDR1 is MNHEY, CDR2 SMNVEV, per germline (reference sequence). The CDR3 consists of 12 residues. V was clipped by 6 bases and J by 3 bases, with 8 bases between them. For the CDR3, the DNA is TGTGCCAGCAGGGGCGGGCACTATGGCTACACCTTC. It translates to CASRGGHYGYTF.

This clone was picked up a small number of times. This chain connects TRBV7-6 to TRBJ1-2; TRBD1 aligns across 9 bases. The CDR3 covers 18 residues. Germline lookup yields CDR1 SGHVS and CDR2 FNYEAQ. V lost 1 base to trimming and J lost 4 bases; unmatched junction nucleotides: 13. CDR3: CASSLEPGQGPSGYGYTF. The CDR3 DNA sequence: TGTGCCAGCAGCTTAGAACCGGGACAGGGACCGAGTGGCTATGGCTACACCTTC.

CDR3 in amino acids: CASNSREEKLFF. CDR3 nucleotide sequence: TGTGCCAGCAATTCGAGGGAGGAAAAACTGTTTTTT. The genes are TRBV28 and TRBJ1-4, with D hard to call. The germline V and J ends were trimmed by 7 bases and 8 bases, with 11 bases remaining between them. Germline V gene sequence: CDR1 MDHEN, CDR2 SYDVKM. The CDR3 length is 12 residues.

The rearrangement links TRBV9 to TRBJ2-7, with 8 bases matching TRBD1. CDR3 size: 15 residues. Germline V CDR1 and CDR2: SGDLS, YYNGEE. The junction had 6 bases not matched to a gene; V was cut back by 0 bases and J by 4 bases. The CDR3 loop is CASSVGQGAGYEQYF. The CDR3, as DNA: TGTGCCAGCAGCGTAGGGCAGGGGGCGGGGTACGAGCAGTACTTC.

V is TRBV15 and J is TRBJ2-1; D call uncertain. V lost 0 bases and J lost 15, with 15 bases in between. The CDR3 loop spans 13 amino acids. CDR1 and CDR2 (germline): LNHNV, YYDKDF (reference sequence). CDR3 protein: CATSRDSSSKPFF. CDR3 sequence (DNA): TGTGCCACCAGCAGAGATTCGAGTAGCAAGCCGTTCTTC.

The V call is TRBV7-9, the J call TRBJ2-7, with 8 bases matching TRBD2. The V and J ends lost 0 bases and 4 bases, in that order; junction bases with no gene match: 2. The CDR3 has 14 amino acids. Germline V gene sequence: CDR1 SEHNR, CDR2 FQNEAQ (reference sequence). This chain's CDR3 is CASSLAAGAYEQYF. CDR3 DNA sequence: TGTGCCAGCAGCTTAGCAGCGGGAGCGTACGAGCAGTACTTC.

The chain has TRBV27 and TRBJ2-1; tentative D call: TRBD2 (5 bases). The CDR3 spans 13 residues. The V end was cut by 8 bases, the J end by 5 bases, with 13 bases between. Germline V gene sequence: CDR1 MNHEY, CDR2 SMNVEV (reference sequence). CDR3 sequence (DNA): TGTGCCAGCTGCTCAAGCGGACACAATGAGCAGTTCTTC. Translating it yields CASCSSGHNEQFF.